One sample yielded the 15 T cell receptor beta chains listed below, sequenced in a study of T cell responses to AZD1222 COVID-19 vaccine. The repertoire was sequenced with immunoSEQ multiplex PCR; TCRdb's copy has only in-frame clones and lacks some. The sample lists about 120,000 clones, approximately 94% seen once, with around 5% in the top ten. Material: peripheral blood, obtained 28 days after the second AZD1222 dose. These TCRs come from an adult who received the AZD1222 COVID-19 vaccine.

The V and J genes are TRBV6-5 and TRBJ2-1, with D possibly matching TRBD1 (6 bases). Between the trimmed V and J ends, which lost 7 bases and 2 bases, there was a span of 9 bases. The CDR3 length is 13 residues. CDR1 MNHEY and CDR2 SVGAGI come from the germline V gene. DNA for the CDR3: TGTGCCAGCACCGACAGGACCTACAATGAGCAGTTCTTC. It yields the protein CASTDRTYNEQFF.

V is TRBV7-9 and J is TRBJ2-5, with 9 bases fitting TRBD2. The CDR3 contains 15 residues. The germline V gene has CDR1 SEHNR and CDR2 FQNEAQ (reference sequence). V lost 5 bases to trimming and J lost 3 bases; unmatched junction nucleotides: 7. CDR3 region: CASSVSGGVEETQYF. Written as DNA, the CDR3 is TGTGCCAGCAGCGTTAGCGGGGGAGTAGAAGAGACCCAGTACTTC.

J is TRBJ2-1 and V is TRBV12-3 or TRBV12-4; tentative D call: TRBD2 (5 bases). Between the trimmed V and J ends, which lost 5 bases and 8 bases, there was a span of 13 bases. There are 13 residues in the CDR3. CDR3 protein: CASSHRLSHEQFF. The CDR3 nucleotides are TGTGCCAGCAGTCATAGACTATCCCATGAGCAGTTCTTC.

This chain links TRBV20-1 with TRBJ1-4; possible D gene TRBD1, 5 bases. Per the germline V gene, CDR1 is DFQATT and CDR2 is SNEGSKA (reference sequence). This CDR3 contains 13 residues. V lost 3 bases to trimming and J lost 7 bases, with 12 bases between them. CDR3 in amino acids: CSASSGEGEKLFF. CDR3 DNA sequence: TGCAGTGCTAGTTCGGGGGAGGGTGAAAAACTGTTTTTT.

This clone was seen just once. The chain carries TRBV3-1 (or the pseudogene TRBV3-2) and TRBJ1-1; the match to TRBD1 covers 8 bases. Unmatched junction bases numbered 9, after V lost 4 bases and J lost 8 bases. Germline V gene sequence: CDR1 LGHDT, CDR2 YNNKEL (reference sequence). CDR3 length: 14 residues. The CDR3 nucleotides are TGTGCCAGCAGCCGTGGACAGGGAGGAAGAGAAGCTTTCTTT. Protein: CASSRGQGGREAFF.

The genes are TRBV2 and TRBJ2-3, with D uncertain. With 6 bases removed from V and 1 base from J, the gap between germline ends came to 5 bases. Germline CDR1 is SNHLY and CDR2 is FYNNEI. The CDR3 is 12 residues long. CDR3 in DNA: TGTGCCAGCAGGAGAGGCACAGATACGCAGTATTTT. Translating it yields CASRRGTDTQYF.

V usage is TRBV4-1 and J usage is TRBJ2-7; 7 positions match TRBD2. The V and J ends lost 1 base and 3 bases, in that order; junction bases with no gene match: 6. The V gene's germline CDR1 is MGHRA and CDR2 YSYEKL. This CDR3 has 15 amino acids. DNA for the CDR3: TGCGCCAGCAGCCAAGTTTCGGGAGGCAACTACGAGCAGTACTTC. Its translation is CASSQVSGGNYEQYF.

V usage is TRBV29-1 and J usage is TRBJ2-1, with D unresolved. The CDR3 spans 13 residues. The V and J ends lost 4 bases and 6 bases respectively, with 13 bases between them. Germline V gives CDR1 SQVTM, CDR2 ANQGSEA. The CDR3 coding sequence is TGCAGCGTTGGTGAGTTTCCGATCAATGAGCAGTTCTTC. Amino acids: CSVGEFPINEQFF.

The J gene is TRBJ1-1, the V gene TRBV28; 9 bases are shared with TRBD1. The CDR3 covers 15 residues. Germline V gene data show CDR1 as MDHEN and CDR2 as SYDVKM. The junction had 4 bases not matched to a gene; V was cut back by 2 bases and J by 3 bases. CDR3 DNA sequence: TGTGCCAGCAGTTTAGGACAGGGGATATACACTGAAGCTTTCTTT. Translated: CASSLGQGIYTEAFF.

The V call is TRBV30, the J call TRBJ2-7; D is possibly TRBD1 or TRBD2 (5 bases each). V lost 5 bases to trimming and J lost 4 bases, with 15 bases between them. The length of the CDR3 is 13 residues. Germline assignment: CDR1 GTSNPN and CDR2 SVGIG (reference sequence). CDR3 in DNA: TGTGCCTGGGCGTTGGGGGTGGGGTACGAGCAGTACTTC. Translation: CAWALGVGYEQYF.

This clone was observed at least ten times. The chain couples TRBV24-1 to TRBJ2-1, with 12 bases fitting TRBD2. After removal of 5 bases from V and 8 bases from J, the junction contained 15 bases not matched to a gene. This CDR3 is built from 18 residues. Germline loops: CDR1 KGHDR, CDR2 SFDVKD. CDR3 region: CATSVGARGTSGFYEQFF. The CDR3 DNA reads TGTGCCACCAGTGTCGGTGCCCGCGGGACTAGCGGGTTTTATGAGCAGTTCTTC.

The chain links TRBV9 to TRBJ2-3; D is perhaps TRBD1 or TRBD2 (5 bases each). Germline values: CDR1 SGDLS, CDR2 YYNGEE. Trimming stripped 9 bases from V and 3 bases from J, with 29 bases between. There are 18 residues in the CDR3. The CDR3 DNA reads TGTGCCACCGACGCGGGTAAGACCGAAGGGGAAGTAACAGATACGCAGTATTTT. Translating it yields CATDAGKTEGEVTDTQYF.

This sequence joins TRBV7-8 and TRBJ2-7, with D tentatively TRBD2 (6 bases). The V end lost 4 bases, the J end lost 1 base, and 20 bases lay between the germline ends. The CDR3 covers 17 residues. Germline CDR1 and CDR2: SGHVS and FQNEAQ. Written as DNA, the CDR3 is TGTGCCAGCAGCTCCGGGCCAATAGCGGAACCGTCCTACGAGCAGTACTTC. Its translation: CASSSGPIAEPSYEQYF.

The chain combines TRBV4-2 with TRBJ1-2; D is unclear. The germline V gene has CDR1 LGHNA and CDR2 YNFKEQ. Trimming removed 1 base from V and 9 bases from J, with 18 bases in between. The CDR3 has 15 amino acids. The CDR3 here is CASSQGFTRGDSYTF. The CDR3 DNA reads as TGTGCCAGCAGCCAAGGCTTCACTAGAGGAGATAGCTACACCTTC.

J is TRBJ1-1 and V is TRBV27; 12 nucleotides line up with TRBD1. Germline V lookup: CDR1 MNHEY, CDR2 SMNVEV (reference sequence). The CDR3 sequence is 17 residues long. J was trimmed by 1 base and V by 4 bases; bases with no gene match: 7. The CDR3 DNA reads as TGTGCCAGCAGTTCGGACTGGGACAGGGGGCGGAACACTGAAGCTTTCTTT. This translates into CASSSDWDRGRNTEAFF.